This entry describes one T cell receptor beta chain. What it recognizes is unknown. These data are taken from a study of shared clonotypes between healthy human individuals. Whole-study context: Researchers assigned three CD4 naive, three CD4 memory, two CD8 naive and one CD8 memory plate to each donor. Whole-study results and caveats: When compared with the clonotypes that were shared by all four sorted-subset donors, the non-shared clonotypes turned out to have lower generation probabilities.

Measured with immunoSEQ multiplex PCR; TCRdb has only the in-frame clones, and not every one. The table records over 850,000 clones, about 80% of them present only once. The CDR3 consists of 16 residues. CDR1 is LGHNA and CDR2 is YNFKEQ in the germline V gene. With 0 bases removed from V and 0 bases from J, the gap between germline ends came to 9 bases. Naive CD45RA+ and memory CD45RA-negative subsets were split from CD4+ cells. This chain connects TRBV4-2 to TRBJ1-3; D perhaps matches TRBD1 (5 bases). The TCR was taken from a man younger than 35 in good health. Some clones in this sample may be carry-over from other donors' samples. Specimen: memory CD4+ T cells from PBMCs. Subset meaning: CD45RA-negative fraction. The DNA of the CDR3 is TGTGCCAGCAGCCAAGAAGGGACTAGCTCTGGAAACACCATATATTTT. It codes for CASSQEGTSSGNTIYF.